This T cell receptor beta chain appears in the sequencing data of a study of T-cell memory formation after mild COVID-19. About the study: Largely, TCR clusters stayed within a single donor.

Study results and limitations: CD4+ bias marked clones expanding day 15 to 37, unlike balanced contracting clones. Some responding clones appeared in pre-infection memory, suggesting cross-reactive memory joined.

Trimming removed 4 bases from V and 5 bases from J, with 10 bases in between. This CDR3 has 14 residues. Germline CDR1 is KGHDR and CDR2 is SFDVKD. Points on this clonotype: Antigen: not known.

Constant-segment-primed 5'RACE gave TCR alpha and TCR beta cDNA libraries with sample barcodes and UMIs. TCRdb recomputed calls from the 5' RACE reads with MiXCR, one row per CDR3 protein. The table records a few hundred thousand distinct CDR3 sequences, roughly 15% of them present only once. The sequenced sample consisted of PBMCs or a T cell subset sorted from them (not recorded which). This receptor was identified in a man aged 18 to 30 who had mild COVID-19 (a few samples of this study predate the infection). Cell type and time point are not known. The chain couples TRBV24-1 to TRBJ2-2; D ambiguous. CDR3 amino acids: CATSDPGRTGELFF. The CDR3 nucleotides read TGTGCCACCAGTGACCCGGGTCGTACCGGGGAGCTGTTTTTT.